This T cell receptor beta chain was sequenced during a study of blood T cell repertoires in COVID-19. Study-level background: COVID-19 samples from acute and convalescent phases originated in the United States, Italy and Spain.

V shed 0 bases and J shed 4 bases, with 19 bases lying between them. CDR3 size: 18 residues. Germline V gene data show CDR1 as LGHNA and CDR2 as YSLEER. Sequencing used immunoSEQ multiplex PCR; TCRdb keeps in-frame clones, though not all of them. The table has 150,000 to 200,000 clones, 85% to 95% seen once. The TCR sequence derives from a woman in her fifties or sixties with acute or convalescent COVID-19. Sequencing used peripheral blood. The V and J genes are TRBV4-3 and TRBJ2-1; D possibly corresponds to TRBD2 (5 bases). CDR3 amino acids: CASSQDSHPSPGYNEQFF. The CDR3 DNA is TGCGCCAGCAGCCAAGATTCTCACCCCTCCCCGGGGTACAATGAGCAGTTCTTC.